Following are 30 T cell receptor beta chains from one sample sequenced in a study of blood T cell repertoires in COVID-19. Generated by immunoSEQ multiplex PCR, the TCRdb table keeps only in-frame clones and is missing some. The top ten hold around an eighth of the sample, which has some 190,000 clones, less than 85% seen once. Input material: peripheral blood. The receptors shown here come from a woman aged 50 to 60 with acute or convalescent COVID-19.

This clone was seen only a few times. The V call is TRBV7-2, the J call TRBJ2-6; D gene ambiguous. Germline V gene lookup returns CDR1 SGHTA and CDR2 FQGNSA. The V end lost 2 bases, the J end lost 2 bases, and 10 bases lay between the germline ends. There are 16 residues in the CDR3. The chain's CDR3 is CASSLISVAGANVLTF. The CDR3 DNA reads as TGTGCCAGCAGCTTAATTTCGGTGGCTGGGGCCAACGTCCTGACTTTC.

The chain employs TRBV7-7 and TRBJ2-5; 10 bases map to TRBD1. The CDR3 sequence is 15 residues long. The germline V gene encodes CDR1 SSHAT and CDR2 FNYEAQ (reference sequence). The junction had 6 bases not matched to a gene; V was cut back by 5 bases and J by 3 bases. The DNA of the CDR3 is TGTGCCAGCAGCCGGACAGGGGGATTAAAAGAGACCCAGTACTTC. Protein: CASSRTGGLKETQYF.

Written as DNA, the CDR3 is TGTGCTAGTGGTTTGTCAGGGAGGACTAACTATGGCTACACCTTC. Translation gives CASGLSGRTNYGYTF. The chain uses TRBV12-5 and TRBJ1-2, with D possibly TRBD1 on 5 matching bases. Trimming took off 2 bases at V and 0 bases at J, with 10 bases between the two ends. This CDR3 has 15 residues. Looked up from germline, CDR1 is LGHNT and CDR2 is FRNRAP.

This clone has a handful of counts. As DNA, the CDR3 is TGCGCCAGCAGTCGATCGGGACAGGCTGGGATCGGGGAGCTGTTTTTT. This gives the protein CASSRSGQAGIGELFF. The chain combines TRBV10-1 with TRBJ2-2; TRBD1 matches 8 bases. With 5 bases clipped from V and 7 bases from J, the junction kept 12 bases outside the gene matches. The CDR3 loop spans 16 amino acids. Germline-derived CDR1 and CDR2 are WNHNN and SYGVQD (reference sequence).

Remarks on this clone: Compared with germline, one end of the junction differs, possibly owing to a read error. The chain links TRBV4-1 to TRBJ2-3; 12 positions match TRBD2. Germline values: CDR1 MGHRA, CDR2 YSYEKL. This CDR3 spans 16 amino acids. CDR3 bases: TGCGCCAGCAGCCACTTGACTAGCGGGAGCAGAGATACGCAGTATTTT. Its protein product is CASSHLTSGSRDTQYF.

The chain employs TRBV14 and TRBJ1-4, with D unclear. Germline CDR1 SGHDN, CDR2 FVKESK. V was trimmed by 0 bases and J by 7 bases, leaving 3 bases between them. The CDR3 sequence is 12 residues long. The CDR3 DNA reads TGTGCCAGCAGCCAAGATCTTGAAAAACTGTTTTTT. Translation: CASSQDLEKLFF.

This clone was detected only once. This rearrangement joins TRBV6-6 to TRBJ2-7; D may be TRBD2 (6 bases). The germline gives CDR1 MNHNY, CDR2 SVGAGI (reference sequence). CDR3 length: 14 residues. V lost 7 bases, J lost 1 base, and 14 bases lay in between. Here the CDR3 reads CASNLAEWSYEQYF. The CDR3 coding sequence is TGTGCCAGCAACTTAGCGGAATGGTCCTACGAGCAGTACTTC.

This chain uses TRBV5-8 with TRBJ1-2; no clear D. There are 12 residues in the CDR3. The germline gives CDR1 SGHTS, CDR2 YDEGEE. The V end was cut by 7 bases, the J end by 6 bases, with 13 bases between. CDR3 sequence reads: CASLIAVHGYTF. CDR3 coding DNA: TGTGCCAGCCTAATTGCGGTACATGGCTACACCTTC.

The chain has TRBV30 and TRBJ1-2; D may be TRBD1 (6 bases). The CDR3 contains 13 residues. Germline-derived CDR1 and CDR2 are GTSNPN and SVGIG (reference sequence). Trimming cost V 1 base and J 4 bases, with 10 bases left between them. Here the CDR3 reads CAWSEGGFYGYTF. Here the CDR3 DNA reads TGTGCCTGGAGTGAAGGGGGTTTCTATGGCTACACCTTC.

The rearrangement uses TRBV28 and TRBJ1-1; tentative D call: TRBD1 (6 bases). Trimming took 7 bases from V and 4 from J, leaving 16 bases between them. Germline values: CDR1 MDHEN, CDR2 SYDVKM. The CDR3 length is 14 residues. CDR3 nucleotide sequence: TGTGCCAGCAACCAAGGGGGGGCAAGCACTGAAGCTTTCTTT. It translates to CASNQGGASTEAFF. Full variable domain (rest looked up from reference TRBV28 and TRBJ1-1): DVKVTQSSRYLVKRTGEKVFLECVQDMDHENMFWYRQDPGLGLRLIYFSYDVKMKEKGDIPEGYSVSREKKERFSLILESASTNQTSMYLCASNQGGASTEAFFGQGTRLTVV.

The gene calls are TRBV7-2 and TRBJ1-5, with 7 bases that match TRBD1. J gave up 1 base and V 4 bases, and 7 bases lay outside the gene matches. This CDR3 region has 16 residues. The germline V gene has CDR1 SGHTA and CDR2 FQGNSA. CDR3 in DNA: TGTGCCAGCAGCTCCCACAGGGGTGGGAGCAATCAGCCCCAGCATTTT. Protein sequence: CASSSHRGGSNQPQHF.

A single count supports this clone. The CDR3, as DNA: TGTGCCAGCCTTTCTGGGGCCAACGTCCTGACTTTC. Its protein product is CASLSGANVLTF. This chain connects TRBV2 to TRBJ2-6; D is unclear. V lost 8 bases and J lost 1, with 3 bases in between. The CDR3 runs 12 residues. Germline V CDR1 and CDR2: SNHLY, FYNNEI.

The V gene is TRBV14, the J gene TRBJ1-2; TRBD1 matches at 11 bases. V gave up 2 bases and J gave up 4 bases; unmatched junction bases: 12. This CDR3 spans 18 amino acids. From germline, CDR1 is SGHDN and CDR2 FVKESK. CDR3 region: CASSQRGGTGGFGYGYTF. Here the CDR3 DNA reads TGTGCCAGCAGCCAAAGGGGTGGGACAGGGGGTTTCGGCTATGGCTACACCTTC.

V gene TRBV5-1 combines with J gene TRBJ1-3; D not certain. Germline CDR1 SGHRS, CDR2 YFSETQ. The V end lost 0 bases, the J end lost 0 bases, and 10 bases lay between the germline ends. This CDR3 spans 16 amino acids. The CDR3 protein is CASSLGAGSSGNTIYF. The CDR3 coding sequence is TGCGCCAGCAGCTTGGGAGCGGGGAGCTCTGGAAACACCATATATTTT.

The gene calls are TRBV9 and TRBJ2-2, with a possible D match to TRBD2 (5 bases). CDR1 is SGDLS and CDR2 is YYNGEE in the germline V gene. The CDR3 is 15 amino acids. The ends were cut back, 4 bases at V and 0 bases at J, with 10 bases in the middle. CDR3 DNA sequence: TGTGCCAGCAGCTTCCTCGGGGCGAACACCGGGGAGCTGTTTTTT. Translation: CASSFLGANTGELFF. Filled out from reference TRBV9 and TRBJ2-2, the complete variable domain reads DSGVTQTPKHLITATGQRVTLRCSPRSGDLSVYWYQQSLDQGLQFLIQYYNGEERAKGNILERFSAQQFPDLHSELNLSSLELGDSALYFCASSFLGANTGELFFGEGSRLTVL.

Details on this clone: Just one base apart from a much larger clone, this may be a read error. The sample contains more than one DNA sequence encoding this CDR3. CDR3 loop: CASSVTGGTEAFF. The CDR3 DNA reads TGCGCCAGCAGTGTTACAGGGGGCACTGAAGCTTTCTTT. The rearrangement links TRBV10-2 to TRBJ1-1, with 8 nucleotides matching TRBD1. CDR1 and CDR2 from the germline V gene are WSHSY and SAAADI. V lost 4 bases to trimming and J lost 4 bases; unmatched junction nucleotides: 2. This CDR3 is 13 amino acids long.

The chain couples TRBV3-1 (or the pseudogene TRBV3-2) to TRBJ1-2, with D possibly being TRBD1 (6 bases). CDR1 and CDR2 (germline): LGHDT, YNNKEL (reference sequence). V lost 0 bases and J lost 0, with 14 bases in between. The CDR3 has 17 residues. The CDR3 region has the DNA TGTGCCAGCAGCCAAGATACGGGGGGCCCTGCTAACTATGGCTACACCTTC. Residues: CASSQDTGGPANYGYTF.

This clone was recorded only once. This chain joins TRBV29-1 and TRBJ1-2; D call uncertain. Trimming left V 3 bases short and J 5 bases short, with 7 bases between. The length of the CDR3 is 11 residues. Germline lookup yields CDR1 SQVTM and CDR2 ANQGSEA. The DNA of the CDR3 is TGCAGCGTTGATTCAGGTTATGGCTACACCTTC. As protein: CSVDSGYGYTF.

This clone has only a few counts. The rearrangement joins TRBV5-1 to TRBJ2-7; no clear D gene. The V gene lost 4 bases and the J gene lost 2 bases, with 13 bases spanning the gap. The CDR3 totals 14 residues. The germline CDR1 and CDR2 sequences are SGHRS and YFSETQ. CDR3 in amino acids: CASSPPEATYEQYF. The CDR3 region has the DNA TGCGCCAGCAGCCCCCCCGAGGCGACCTACGAGCAGTACTTC.

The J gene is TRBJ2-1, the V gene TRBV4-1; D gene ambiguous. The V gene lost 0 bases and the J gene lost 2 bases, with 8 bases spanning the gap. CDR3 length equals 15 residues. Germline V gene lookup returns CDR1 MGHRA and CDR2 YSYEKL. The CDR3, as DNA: TGCGCCAGCAGCCAAGATTACTATCCCTACAATGAGCAGTTCTTC. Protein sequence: CASSQDYYPYNEQFF.

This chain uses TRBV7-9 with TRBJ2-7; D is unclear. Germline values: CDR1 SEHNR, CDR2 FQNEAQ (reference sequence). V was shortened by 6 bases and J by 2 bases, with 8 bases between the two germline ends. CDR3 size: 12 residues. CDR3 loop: CASSLQTYEQYF. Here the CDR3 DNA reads TGTGCCAGCAGTCTCCAGACCTACGAGCAGTACTTC. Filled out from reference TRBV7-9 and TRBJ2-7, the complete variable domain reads DTGVSQNPRHKITKRGQNVTFRCDPISEHNRLYWYRQTLGQGPEFLTYFQNEAQLEKSRLLSDRFSAERPKGSFSTLEIQRTEQGDSAMYLCASSLQTYEQYFGPGTRLTVT.

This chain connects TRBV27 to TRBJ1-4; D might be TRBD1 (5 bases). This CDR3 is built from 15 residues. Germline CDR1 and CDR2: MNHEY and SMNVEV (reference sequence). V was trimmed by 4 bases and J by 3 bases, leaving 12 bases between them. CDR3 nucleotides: TGTGCCAGCAGTTCTGGGGGGGTAGCTAATGAAAAACTGTTTTTT. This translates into CASSSGGVANEKLFF.

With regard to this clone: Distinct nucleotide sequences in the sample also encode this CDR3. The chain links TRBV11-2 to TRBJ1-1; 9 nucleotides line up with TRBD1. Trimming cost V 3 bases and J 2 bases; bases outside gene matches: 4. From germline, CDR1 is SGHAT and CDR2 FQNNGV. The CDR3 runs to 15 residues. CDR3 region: CASSLGQGGNTEAFF. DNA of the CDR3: TGTGCCAGCAGCTTGGGACAGGGCGGTAACACTGAAGCTTTCTTT.

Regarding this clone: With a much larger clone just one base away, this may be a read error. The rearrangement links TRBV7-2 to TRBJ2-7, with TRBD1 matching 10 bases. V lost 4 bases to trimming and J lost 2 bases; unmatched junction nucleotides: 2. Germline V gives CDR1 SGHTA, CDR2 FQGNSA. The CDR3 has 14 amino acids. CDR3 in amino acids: CASSSGTGAYEQYF. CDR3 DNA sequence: TGTGCCAGCAGCTCCGGGACAGGGGCCTACGAGCAGTACTTC.

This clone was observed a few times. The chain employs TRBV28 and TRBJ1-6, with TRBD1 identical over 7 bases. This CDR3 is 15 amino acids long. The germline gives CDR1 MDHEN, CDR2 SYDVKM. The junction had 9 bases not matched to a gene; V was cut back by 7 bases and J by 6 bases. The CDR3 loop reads CASIKTGQINSPLHF. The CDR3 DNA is TGTGCCAGCATCAAAACGGGACAGATTAATTCACCCCTCCACTTT.

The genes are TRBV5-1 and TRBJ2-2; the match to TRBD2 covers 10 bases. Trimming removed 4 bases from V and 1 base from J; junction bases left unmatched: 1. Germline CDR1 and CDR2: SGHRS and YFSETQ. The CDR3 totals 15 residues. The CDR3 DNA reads TGCGCCAGCAGCAGGACTAGCGGGAACACCGGGGAGCTGTTTTTT. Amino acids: CASSRTSGNTGELFF.

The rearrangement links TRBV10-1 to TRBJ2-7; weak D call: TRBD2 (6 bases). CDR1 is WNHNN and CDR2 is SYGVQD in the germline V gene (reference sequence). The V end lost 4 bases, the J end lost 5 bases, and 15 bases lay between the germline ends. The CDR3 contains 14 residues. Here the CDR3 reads CASSGRLVGNEQYF. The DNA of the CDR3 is TGCGCCAGCAGTGGGCGACTAGTGGGGAACGAGCAGTACTTC.

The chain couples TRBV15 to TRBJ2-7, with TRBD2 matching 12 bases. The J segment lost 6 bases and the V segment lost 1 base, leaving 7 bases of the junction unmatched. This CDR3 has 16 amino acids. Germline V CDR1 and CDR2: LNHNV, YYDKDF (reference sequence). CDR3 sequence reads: CATSRGTSGTASEQYF. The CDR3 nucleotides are TGTGCCACCAGCAGAGGGACTAGCGGGACAGCAAGCGAGCAGTACTTC.

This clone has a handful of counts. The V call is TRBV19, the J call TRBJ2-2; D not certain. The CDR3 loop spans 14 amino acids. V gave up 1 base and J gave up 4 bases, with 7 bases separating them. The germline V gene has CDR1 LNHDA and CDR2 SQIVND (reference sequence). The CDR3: CASSIVASTGELFF. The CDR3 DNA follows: TGTGCCAGTAGTATAGTAGCCAGCACCGGGGAGCTGTTTTTT.

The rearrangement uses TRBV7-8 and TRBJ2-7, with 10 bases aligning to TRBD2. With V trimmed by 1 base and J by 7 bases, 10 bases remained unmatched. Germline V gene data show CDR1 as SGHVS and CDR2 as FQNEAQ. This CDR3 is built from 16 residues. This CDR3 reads CASSLGLAGERREQYF. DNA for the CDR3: TGTGCCAGCAGCTTAGGGCTAGCGGGGGAACGGAGGGAGCAGTACTTC.